These 30 T cell receptor beta chains were all obtained from the same sample, sequenced in a study of beta chain features in type 1 diabetes. Expressed TCRB transcripts were sequenced, since all the RNA that had been isolated was reverse transcribed. This table comes from immunoSEQ multiplex PCR, and its TCRdb copy is limited to in-frame clones, with some not included. This repertoire shows 300,000 to 350,000 clones, around 15% found once; its top ten account for over 5.5%. Input material: central memory CD4+ T cells from blood. These receptors originate from a young man in good health.

This clone has only a few counts. One junction end disagrees with the germline gene, perhaps due to a read error. The CDR3 here is CAISVMGGQEAQYF. CDR3 sequence (DNA): TGTGCCATCAGTGTAATGGGGGGCCAAGAGGCCCAGTACTTC. This chain joins TRBV10-3 and TRBJ2-5; D possibly uses TRBD1 or TRBD2 (6 bases each). The CDR3 is 14 amino acids. Germline lookup yields CDR1 ENHRY and CDR2 SYGVKD.

This clone was picked up a small number of times. The genes are TRBV14 and TRBJ1-2, with 7 bases that match TRBD1. The CDR3 contains 13 residues. CDR1 is SGHDN, CDR2 FVKESK, per germline. The V segment lost 5 bases and the J segment 7 bases; nucleotides outside the gene matches: 7. CDR3 bases: TGTGCCAGCAGCGAGGACAGGTTTAGTGGCTACACCTTC. Translation gives CASSEDRFSGYTF.

A few counts support this clone. The rearrangement links TRBV19 to TRBJ2-3, with D unresolved. In germline, CDR1 is LNHDA, CDR2 SQIVND (reference sequence). V lost 4 bases to trimming and J lost 2 bases, with 13 bases between them. This CDR3 is 15 amino acids long. CDR3: CASSSTRSNTDTQYF. CDR3 nucleotide sequence: TGTGCCAGTAGTAGCACGCGGTCTAACACAGATACGCAGTATTTT.

This clone has only a few counts. This chain connects TRBV4-2 to TRBJ2-1, with TRBD2 identical over 10 bases. The CDR3 is made up of 16 amino acids. Germline V gives CDR1 LGHNA, CDR2 YNFKEQ. With 5 bases clipped from V and 4 bases from J, the junction kept 8 bases outside the gene matches. CDR3 protein: CASSLPGSGGYNEQFF. CDR3 in DNA: TGTGCCAGCAGCTTGCCGGGTAGCGGGGGGTACAATGAGCAGTTCTTC.

This clone was recorded at least ten times. The chain employs TRBV10-3 and TRBJ2-1; 8 nucleotides match TRBD2. CDR1 is ENHRY and CDR2 is SYGVKD in the germline V gene. V lost 6 bases to trimming and J lost 5 bases; unmatched junction nucleotides: 6. This CDR3 spans 14 amino acids. CDR3 in DNA: TGTGCCATCAGCAGCGGGAGAATCCACAATGAGCAGTTCTTC. This translates into CAISSGRIHNEQFF.

In this sample, this clone turned up a few times. This chain links TRBV19 with TRBJ1-1; 7 bases are a match to TRBD1. This CDR3 is 14 amino acids long. Germline CDR1 LNHDA, CDR2 SQIVND (reference sequence). The ends lost 5 bases at V and 4 bases at J; junction bases unmatched: 7. This CDR3 is CASSDQGGGTEAFF. The DNA for the CDR3 is TGTGCCAGTAGTGACCAGGGGGGCGGCACTGAAGCTTTCTTT.

The V and J genes are TRBV5-1 and TRBJ1-2; D might be TRBD1 (6 bases). Trimming shortened V by 4 bases and J by 3 bases, and 13 bases separated the two germline ends. CDR1 and CDR2 (germline): SGHRS, YFSETQ. This CDR3 contains 14 residues. The CDR3 nucleotides are TGCGCCAGCAGCAGCCGGGGGGCCGACTATGGCTACACCTTC. It is translated as CASSSRGADYGYTF.

This chain links TRBV4-3 with TRBJ2-5; 12 positions agree with TRBD2. J lost 9 bases, V lost 0 bases, and 17 bases had no gene match. This CDR3 spans 19 amino acids. Germline CDR1 and CDR2: LGHNA and YSLEER. CDR3 sequence reads: CASSQDPPSGGVSHKAQYF. Here the CDR3 DNA reads TGCGCCAGCAGCCAAGACCCCCCTAGCGGGGGGGTCTCTCATAAGGCCCAGTACTTC.

This clone has just a few counts. The chain employs TRBV7-6 and TRBJ2-4; D is undetermined. V lost 2 bases to trimming and J lost 0 bases, with 14 bases between them. Per the germline V gene, CDR1 is SGHVS and CDR2 is FNYEAQ. CDR3 length: 17 amino acids. The CDR3 coding sequence is TGTGCCAGCAGCTTATTGGCGGCGAGTTTAGCCAAAAACATTCAGTACTTC. Protein: CASSLLAASLAKNIQYF.

The chain combines TRBV5-6 with TRBJ1-1; D uncertain. Germline CDR1 reads SGHDT; CDR2 reads YYEEEE. The germline V and J ends were trimmed by 0 bases and 2 bases, with 11 bases remaining between them. This CDR3 is built from 15 residues. The CDR3 sequence is CASSLDGNLNTEAFF. For the CDR3, the DNA is TGTGCCAGCAGCTTGGACGGGAACCTAAACACTGAAGCTTTCTTT.

This clone came up many times. Other nucleotide sequences from this sample produce the same CDR3. This chain connects TRBV6-1 to TRBJ2-7; 7 bases are shared with TRBD2. The CDR3 is 14 residues long. The V segment lost 4 bases and the J segment 3 bases; nucleotides outside the gene matches: 6. Germline loops: CDR1 MNHNS, CDR2 SASEGT. The CDR3 sequence is CASSVTGGSYEQYV. The DNA of the CDR3 is TGTGCCAGCAGTGTTACGGGCGGGAGCTACGAGCAGTACGTC.

The chain is built from TRBV6-5 and TRBJ1-2; 8 bases map to TRBD1. Looked up from germline, CDR1 is MNHEY and CDR2 is SVGAGI. The J segment lost 5 bases and the V segment lost 4 bases, leaving 12 bases of the junction unmatched. There are 16 residues in the CDR3. CDR3 residues: CASSSPRGTGRYGYTF. For the CDR3, the DNA is TGTGCCAGCAGTTCCCCCAGGGGGACAGGCCGGTATGGCTACACCTTC.

The table lists this clone with a count of one. This chain connects TRBV7-8 to TRBJ1-1, with unresolved D. Germline CDR1 SGHVS, CDR2 FQNEAQ. With 1 base removed from V and 7 bases from J, the gap between germline ends came to 10 bases. This CDR3 is 13 amino acids long. CDR3 coding DNA: TGTGCCAGCAGCTTAGGGATGGGAGTTGAAGCTTTCTTT. Protein: CASSLGMGVEAFF.

This clone was counted between two and nine times. J is TRBJ2-4 and V is TRBV29-1; D assignment may be TRBD1 or TRBD2 (5 bases each). This CDR3 has 14 amino acids. CDR1 is SQVTM and CDR2 is ANQGSEA in the germline V gene. V gave up 7 bases and J gave up 0 bases, with 13 bases separating them. DNA of the CDR3: TGCAGCGGTACGACAGAGGGAGCCAAAAACATTCAGTACTTC. It codes for CSGTTEGAKNIQYF.

The J gene is TRBJ2-5, the V gene TRBV7-8, with 7 bases lining up with TRBD1. The length of the CDR3 is 14 residues. V dropped 0 bases and J dropped 2; count of bases not matched to a gene: 0. Per the germline V gene, CDR1 is SGHVS and CDR2 is FQNEAQ. CDR3 in amino acids: CASSLAGQQETQYF. CDR3 nucleotides: TGTGCCAGCAGCTTAGCGGGACAGCAAGAGACCCAGTACTTC.

This clone appeared many times. The rearrangement uses TRBV7-9 and TRBJ2-5; D gene uncertain. V was cut by 3 bases and J by 4 bases, with 9 bases left in between. This CDR3 spans 13 amino acids. Germline V lookup: CDR1 SEHNR, CDR2 FQNEAQ (reference sequence). The CDR3 DNA reads TGTGCCAGCAGCTTTTCTTCGGGAGAGACCCAGTACTTC. Translating it yields CASSFSSGETQYF.

Only a few counts were recorded for this clone. The J gene is TRBJ1-2, the V gene TRBV9, with 8 bases lining up with TRBD1. This CDR3 region has 15 residues. J was trimmed by 4 bases and V by 5 bases; bases with no gene match: 10. The germline gives CDR1 SGDLS, CDR2 YYNGEE. The DNA for the CDR3 is TGTGCCAGCAGTTTCCGAGGACAGGGCCTCTATGGCTACACCTTC. Translated, it gives CASSFRGQGLYGYTF.

The V gene is TRBV7-2, the J gene TRBJ2-1, with 8 bases matching TRBD2. The CDR3 is 17 amino acids. CDR1 is SGHTA and CDR2 is FQGNSA in the germline V gene. The trim removed 0 bases at V and 5 bases at J, leaving 9 bases unmatched. CDR3 protein: CASSLALEAGVHNEQFF. The CDR3 DNA is TGTGCCAGCAGCTTAGCGCTCGAAGCGGGAGTCCACAATGAGCAGTTCTTC. Combining the CDR3 with reference TRBV7-2 and TRBJ2-1 gives the whole variable domain GAGVSQSPSNKVTEKGKDVELRCDPISGHTALYWYRQSLGQGLEFLIYFQGNSAPDKSGLPSDRFSAERTGGSVSTLTIQRTQQEDSAVYLCASSLALEAGVHNEQFFGPGTRLTVL.

This clone was counted a few times. V and J are TRBV7-3 and TRBJ2-2; no clear D gene. Germline CDR1 is SGHTA and CDR2 is FQGTGA. V was trimmed by 6 bases and J by 0 bases, leaving 5 bases between them. CDR3 size: 13 residues. CDR3 sequence: CASSETNTGELFF. CDR3 coding DNA: TGTGCCAGCAGTGAAACGAACACCGGGGAGCTGTTTTTT.

This rearrangement joins TRBV18 to TRBJ2-3, with a possible D match to TRBD2 (5 bases). In germline, CDR1 is KGHSH, CDR2 LQKENI. The CDR3 length is 15 residues. Trimming shortened V by 5 bases and J by 0 bases, and 12 bases separated the two germline ends. The CDR3 reads CASSAKSGSTDTQYF. For the CDR3, the DNA is TGTGCCAGCTCAGCGAAAAGCGGAAGCACAGATACGCAGTATTTT.

The chain combines TRBV5-1 with TRBJ2-7, with D perhaps TRBD1 (6 bases). Trimming cost V 1 base and J 2 bases, with 7 bases left between them. The germline V gene has CDR1 SGHRS and CDR2 YFSETQ. CDR3 size: 13 residues. The CDR3 is CASSLQGTYEQYF. The CDR3, as DNA: TGCGCCAGCAGCTTGCAGGGGACCTACGAGCAGTACTTC.

The chain employs TRBV7-9 and TRBJ2-3; D ambiguous. Germline V gene data show CDR1 as SEHNR and CDR2 as FQNEAQ (reference sequence). CDR3 length equals 13 residues. Between the trimmed V and J ends, which lost 5 bases and 4 bases, there was a span of 10 bases. For the CDR3, the DNA is TGTGCCAGCAGCCGATCCCAGTCAGATACGCAGTATTTT. Protein product: CASSRSQSDTQYF.

This chain connects TRBV7-2 to TRBJ1-1; D gene uncertain. Trimming stripped 5 bases from V and 10 bases from J, with 14 bases between. Per the germline V gene, CDR1 is SGHTA and CDR2 is FQGNSA. CDR3 size: 12 residues. The CDR3 loop reads CASSQGAGGAFF. The DNA for the CDR3 is TGTGCCAGCAGCCAAGGCGCAGGCGGAGCTTTCTTT.

This clone was counted between two and nine times. V usage is TRBV5-5 and J usage is TRBJ2-3; perhaps D is TRBD1 or TRBD2 (6 bases each). CDR3 size: 15 residues. V was shortened by 6 bases and J by 1 base, with 15 bases between the two germline ends. The V gene's germline CDR1 is SGHKS and CDR2 YYEKEE (reference sequence). CDR3 region: CASTGGATRTDTQYF. CDR3 sequence (DNA): TGTGCCAGCACCGGGGGCGCGACTCGCACAGATACGCAGTATTTT. Filled out from reference TRBV5-5 and TRBJ2-3, the complete variable domain reads DAGVTQSPTHLIKTRGQQVTLRCSPISGHKSVSWYQQVLGQGPQFIFQYYEKEERGRGNFPDRFSARQFPNYSSELNVNALLLGDSALYLCASTGGATRTDTQYFGPGTRLTVL.

This clone was counted only a few times. The chain has TRBV7-9 and TRBJ2-2, with D maybe TRBD1 (5 bases). From germline, CDR1 is SEHNR and CDR2 FQNEAQ (reference sequence). The CDR3 is made up of 16 amino acids. The V gene lost 5 bases and the J gene lost 0 bases, with 13 bases spanning the gap. DNA of the CDR3: TGTGCCAGCAGCCTGGACACGCCCTCGAACACCGGGGAGCTGTTTTTT. Encoded protein: CASSLDTPSNTGELFF.

V gene TRBV2 combines with J gene TRBJ2-2, with TRBD1 identical over 7 bases. The CDR3 contains 15 residues. The germline CDR1 and CDR2 sequences are SNHLY and FYNNEI. With 4 bases clipped from V and 0 bases from J, the junction kept 2 bases outside the gene matches. CDR3 loop: CASSGGTANTGELFF. The CDR3 DNA follows: TGTGCCAGCAGTGGGGGGACAGCGAACACCGGGGAGCTGTTTTTT.

Only a few counts were recorded for this clone. The V gene is TRBV15, the J gene TRBJ2-5, with 10 bases aligning to TRBD2. The CDR3 is 15 residues long. Unmatched junction bases numbered 9, after V lost 4 bases and J lost 7 bases. Germline V gives CDR1 LNHNV, CDR2 YYDKDF (reference sequence). CDR3 nucleotides: TGTGCCACCAGCAACGAGCGGGGGGGCCTCGGGACCCAGTACTTC. This gives the protein CATSNERGGLGTQYF.

This rearrangement joins TRBV7-2 to TRBJ2-7; the D gene is possibly TRBD2 (6 bases). This CDR3 contains 15 residues. Germline CDR1 is SGHTA and CDR2 is FQGNSA. V gave up 5 bases and J gave up 0 bases, with 14 bases separating them. CDR3 residues: CASSPRDSLSYEQYF. The CDR3 DNA follows: TGTGCCAGCAGCCCCCGGGACTCGCTCTCCTACGAGCAGTACTTC.

This clone has a handful of counts. The chain links TRBV11-2 to TRBJ2-1; 8 bases match TRBD1. J was trimmed by 10 bases and V by 3 bases; bases with no gene match: 5. Germline-derived CDR1 and CDR2 are SGHAT and FQNNGV. The length of the CDR3 is 13 residues. The CDR3 spells CASSFQGAGEQFF. CDR3 DNA sequence: TGTGCCAGCAGCTTCCAGGGGGCAGGGGAGCAGTTCTTC.

This clone was observed a few times. This sequence joins TRBV5-1 and TRBJ2-5; D gene uncertain. V lost 4 bases and J lost 0, with 13 bases in between. The CDR3 loop spans 15 amino acids. CDR1 is SGHRS and CDR2 is YFSETQ in the germline V gene. As DNA, the CDR3 is TGCGCCAGCAGCCCCGAAGCTAGGTACCAAGAGACCCAGTACTTC. Encoded protein: CASSPEARYQETQYF.